Sequencing of this TCR beta chain was carried out in a study of blood T cell repertoires in COVID-19. The overall study: The origin of the acute and convalescent COVID-19 samples was the United States, Italy and Spain. Nucleic acid was either cDNA or gDNA, and it came from T cells, B-cell-depleted T cells, or PBMCs.

Per the original methods: Amplifying reference gene primers gave estimates of nucleated cell counts. Produced via immunoSEQ multiplex PCR; TCRdb's table is partial and in-frame only. The V and J calls and clone size were taken over from that table, and D and trimming were inferred from the DNA. The data hold around 270,000 clones, with 84% observed a single time. The TCR originated in a woman between 40 and 50 years old who had recovered from COVID-19. Specimen: peripheral blood.

The DNA for the CDR3 is TGTGCCAGCAGTTACTCGCAGGGGACTACCTATGGCTACACCTTC. Translating it yields CASSYSQGTTYGYTF. The chain uses TRBV6-6 and TRBJ1-2; D is perhaps TRBD1 (6 bases). V lost 0 bases, J lost 4 bases, and 12 bases lay in between. The CDR3 is 15 residues long. Germline V gives CDR1 MNHNY, CDR2 SVGAGI (reference sequence).